This entry features one T cell receptor beta chain sequence. As yet, its antigen is unknown. The repertoire was sequenced with immunoSEQ multiplex PCR; TCRdb's copy has only in-frame clones and lacks some. The sample consists of about 11,000 clones, 76% of them appearing once. This sample is part of a study of chemoradiotherapy in HPV16-positive cancers. The study, taken as a whole, reports: In HPV16-positive patients, HPV-responsive T-cell expansion tracked better recurrence-free survival.

There are 15 residues in the CDR3. V was clipped by 5 bases and J by 5 bases, with 19 bases between them. Germline CDR1 reads SEHNR; CDR2 reads FQNEAQ (reference sequence). The rearrangement links TRBV7-9 to TRBJ2-7; possible D gene TRBD2, 7 bases. Sampling took place from a patient who underwent chemoradiotherapy. This TCR was recovered from a human donor with HPV-associated anogenital cancer. CDR3 in amino acids: CASSRGGQAYDEQYF. The DNA for the CDR3 is TGTGCCAGCAGCAGGGGGGGACAAGCCTACGACGAGCAGTACTTC.